The 2 T cell receptor beta chains reported below all come from one sample, sequenced in a study of shared clonotypes between healthy human individuals. Method: immunoSEQ multiplex PCR; TCRdb's copy keeps in-frame clones and lacks some. The data show more than 550,000 clones, about 92% seen once. Terminally differentiated effector memory CD45RA+ cells were left out of the naive CD8 fraction, which was CD45RO-negative and positively selected for CCR7. Sequenced sample: naive CD8+ T cells sorted from blood. The receptors were gathered from a young man in good health.

The chain couples TRBV7-9 to TRBJ2-7, with a possible D match to TRBD1 (6 bases). Per germline, CDR1 SEHNR and CDR2 FQNEAQ (reference sequence). V gave up 5 bases and J gave up 0 bases, with 11 bases separating them. The CDR3 loop spans 14 amino acids. The CDR3 DNA sequence: TGTGCCAGCAGCCCTCCAGGGGCCTCCTACGAGCAGTACTTC. Translation: CASSPPGASYEQYF.

The rearrangement links TRBV2 to TRBJ1-2, with a tentative D call TRBD1 (6 bases). Trimming left V 10 bases short and J 5 bases short, with 20 bases between. The CDR3 is 14 amino acids. Germline V gene sequence: CDR1 SNHLY, CDR2 FYNNEI. The CDR3 DNA is TGTGCCATCGCAATTGGGGGGCGAAGTTATGGCTACACCTTC. Protein: CAIAIGGRSYGYTF.